Each of the 27 T cell receptor beta chains below was sequenced from the same sample in a study of blood T cell repertoires in COVID-19. Libraries were prepared by immunoSEQ multiplex PCR; TCRdb keeps only in-frame clonotypes and omits some of them. Here the sample spans some 220,000 clones, approximately 80% being singletons. The sequenced sample was peripheral blood. The source is a man aged 50 or older with active or convalescent COVID-19.

About this clone: Other DNA sequences within the sample encode an identical CDR3. V gene TRBV19 combines with J gene TRBJ1-5; TRBD1 agrees at 9 bases. The ends lost 9 bases at V and 2 bases at J; junction bases unmatched: 2. Germline CDR1 LNHDA, CDR2 SQIVND (reference sequence). This CDR3 is built from 13 residues. DNA for the CDR3: TGTGCCAGCCGGGACAGGGGCAATCAGCCCCAGCATTTT. The encoded protein is CASRDRGNQPQHF.

V and J are TRBV14 and TRBJ1-2; 7 bases line up with TRBD1. CDR1 and CDR2 (germline): SGHDN, FVKESK. The V gene end was trimmed by 1 base and the J gene end by 8 bases; junction bases not matched to a gene: 1. This CDR3 has 12 residues. CDR3 sequence reads: CASSQGGGGYTF. DNA of the CDR3: TGTGCCAGCAGCCAAGGAGGGGGCGGCTACACCTTC.

The CDR3 is CASSHRDRGNTQYF. DNA for the CDR3: TGTGCCAGCAGCCACCGGGACAGGGGGAATACGCAGTATTTT. The chain uses TRBV11-2 and TRBJ2-3; 11 nucleotides agree with TRBD1. V shed 5 bases and J 7 bases; nucleotides not matched to a gene: 5. CDR3 length: 14 amino acids. CDR1 is SGHAT, CDR2 FQNNGV, per germline.

The chain couples TRBV19 to TRBJ1-5; D remains ambiguous. Deletions cut 8 bases from V and 0 bases from J, with 8 bases between. This CDR3 is built from 13 residues. Germline V gene data show CDR1 as LNHDA and CDR2 as SQIVND (reference sequence). Here the CDR3 reads CASGLDSNQPQHF. CDR3 DNA: TGTGCCAGTGGGCTCGATAGCAATCAGCCCCAGCATTTT.

This clone occurred a few times. The chain joins TRBV28 to TRBJ1-1; the D gene is possibly TRBD1 (5 bases). Trimming took off 2 bases at V and 0 bases at J, with 7 bases between the two ends. The CDR3 has 14 residues. Germline V gene lookup returns CDR1 MDHEN and CDR2 SYDVKM. This CDR3 reads CASSLAGMNTEAFF. CDR3 DNA sequence: TGTGCCAGCAGTTTAGCAGGGATGAACACTGAAGCTTTCTTT.

The chain uses TRBV28 and TRBJ1-1; possible D gene TRBD1, 5 bases. CDR1 and CDR2 (germline): MDHEN, SYDVKM. This CDR3 spans 14 amino acids. V lost 5 bases and J lost 1, with 11 bases in between. CDR3 amino acids: CASSPGKRNTEAFF. CDR3 DNA sequence: TGTGCCAGCAGTCCAGGGAAAAGGAACACTGAAGCTTTCTTT.

This clone was observed once. The rearrangement links TRBV18 to TRBJ2-3; D remains ambiguous. V was trimmed by 3 bases and J by 4 bases, leaving 8 bases between them. Germline V gives CDR1 KGHSH, CDR2 LQKENI. The CDR3 is 13 amino acids. The CDR3 loop reads CASSPPSPDTQYF. Here the CDR3 DNA reads TGTGCCAGCTCACCCCCCTCTCCAGATACGCAGTATTTT.

This sequence joins TRBV7-3 and TRBJ1-1; D remains unclear. V was cut by 6 bases and J by 1 base, with 9 bases left in between. Looked up from germline, CDR1 is SGHTA and CDR2 is FQGTGA. The CDR3 runs to 13 residues. The CDR3 coding sequence is TGTGCCAGCAGGCTACAGCAGAACACTGAAGCTTTCTTT. Its translation is CASRLQQNTEAFF.

This clone was seen only a few times. The chain is built from TRBV29-1 and TRBJ2-2; perhaps TRBD2 as D (6 bases). The V gene lost 6 bases and the J gene lost 1 base, with 9 bases spanning the gap. Germline assignment: CDR1 SQVTM and CDR2 ANQGSEA. The CDR3 is 13 residues long. The CDR3 coding sequence is TGCAGCGTAGGGGACTTGAACACCGGGGAGCTGTTTTTT. Translated, it gives CSVGDLNTGELFF.

The J gene is TRBJ2-1, the V gene TRBV29-1; 9 nucleotides match TRBD2. V lost 7 bases to trimming and J lost 3 bases; unmatched junction nucleotides: 7. The germline CDR1 and CDR2 sequences are SQVTM and ANQGSEA. This CDR3 has 14 residues. The CDR3 nucleotides read TGCAGCGGCCTGGGAGCGGGGGGCTACAATGAGCAGTTCTTC. Its protein product is CSGLGAGGYNEQFF.

The chain's CDR3 is CASSPAGSNQPQHF. Here the CDR3 DNA reads TGTGCCAGCTCACCGGCCGGGAGCAATCAGCCCCAGCATTTT. This chain joins TRBV18 and TRBJ1-5, with unresolved D. CDR1 is KGHSH and CDR2 is LQKENI in the germline V gene. The CDR3 extends over 14 amino acids. V gave up 3 bases and J gave up 1 base, with 7 bases separating them.

This chain links TRBV4-1 with TRBJ2-1, with 7 bases fitting TRBD1. Germline CDR1 reads MGHRA; CDR2 reads YSYEKL. This CDR3 spans 16 amino acids. After removal of 3 bases from V and 4 bases from J, the junction contained 9 bases not matched to a gene. The CDR3 coding sequence is TGCGCCAGCAGCCAGAGACACCGGGACAGTTACAATGAGCAGTTCTTC. This codes for CASSQRHRDSYNEQFF.

This chain uses TRBV15 with TRBJ1-5; a possible D gene is TRBD1 (6 bases). Germline lookup yields CDR1 LNHNV and CDR2 YYDKDF (reference sequence). With 0 bases removed from V and 4 bases from J, the gap between germline ends came to 10 bases. The CDR3 is 15 amino acids. The CDR3 here is CATSRDRGANQPQHF. The DNA of the CDR3 is TGTGCCACCAGCAGAGATCGGGGGGCAAATCAGCCCCAGCATTTT.

This sequence joins TRBV14 and TRBJ1-1; D might be TRBD1 (5 bases). Trimming took 7 bases from V and 3 from J, leaving 12 bases between them. The CDR3 has 13 amino acids. Germline lookup yields CDR1 SGHDN and CDR2 FVKESK. The CDR3 DNA reads as TGTGCCAGCACCTCAGGGTGGGACACTGAAGCTTTCTTT. This sequence encodes CASTSGWDTEAFF.

The gene calls are TRBV19 and TRBJ2-3; 7 positions match TRBD1. CDR1 is LNHDA, CDR2 SQIVND, per germline (reference sequence). The CDR3 has 15 amino acids. V trimming: 3 bases; J trimming: 3 bases; junction bases outside the gene matches: 6. CDR3 sequence: CASSMVAGGTDTQYF. The CDR3 region has the DNA TGTGCCAGTAGTATGGTGGCAGGGGGTACAGATACGCAGTATTTT.

This clone was recorded a few times. The chain is built from TRBV7-2 and TRBJ2-7; perhaps TRBD2 as D (6 bases). This CDR3 contains 15 residues. Germline assignment: CDR1 SGHTA and CDR2 FQGNSA. Trimming removed 3 bases from V and 1 base from J, with 13 bases in between. This CDR3 is CASSLHGGISYEQYF. CDR3 DNA sequence: TGTGCCAGCAGCTTGCACGGGGGTATTTCCTACGAGCAGTACTTC.

This chain links TRBV19 with TRBJ1-2, with 7 bases aligning to TRBD1. V was pared by 6 bases and J by 4 bases, with 5 bases of the junction left unmatched. This CDR3 is 13 amino acids long. Germline V gene sequence: CDR1 LNHDA, CDR2 SQIVND (reference sequence). CDR3 nucleotide sequence: TGTGCCAGTAGGAGACAGGGCGGCTATGGCTACACCTTC. Encoded protein: CASRRQGGYGYTF.

The V and J genes are TRBV6-2 or TRBV6-3 and TRBJ2-7; D gene unclear. This CDR3 region has 15 residues. Germline V gene lookup returns CDR1 MNHEY and CDR2 SVGEGT. V was shortened by 4 bases and J by 3 bases, with 16 bases between the two germline ends. DNA for the CDR3: TGTGCCAGCAGTTCCCCCTTTATGGGCCTCTACGAGCAGTACGTC. It translates to CASSSPFMGLYEQYV.

The CDR3 here is CASSEFGGNTQYF. CDR3 in DNA: TGTGCCAGCAGTGAATTCGGAGGTAATACGCAGTATTTT. The V call is TRBV7-2, the J call TRBJ2-3, with D possibly being TRBD2 (5 bases). Between the trimmed V and J ends, which lost 6 bases and 7 bases, there was a span of 14 bases. The CDR3 length is 13 residues. Germline CDR1 SGHTA, CDR2 FQGNSA.

This chain links TRBV18 with TRBJ1-2; 7 nucleotides align to TRBD1. The CDR3 length is 13 residues. Losses at the gene ends were 5 bases for V and 4 bases for J; bases not matched to a gene: 4. Germline V gives CDR1 KGHSH, CDR2 LQKENI. CDR3 bases: TGTGCCAGCTCAGATGGACAGGCCTATGGCTACACCTTC. This codes for CASSDGQAYGYTF. The complete variable domain, with remaining parts taken from reference TRBV18 and TRBJ1-2, reads NAGVMQNPRHLVRRRGQEARLRCSPMKGHSHVYWYRQLPEEGLKFMVYLQKENIIDESGMPKERFSAEFPKEGPSILRIQQVVRGDSAAYFCASSDGQAYGYTFGSGTRLTVV.

J is TRBJ1-3 and V is TRBV18; D unclear. Germline V gene data show CDR1 as KGHSH and CDR2 as LQKENI. This CDR3 region has 15 residues. The V gene lost 0 bases and the J gene lost 0 bases, with 6 bases spanning the gap. The chain's CDR3 is CASSPPRISGNTIYF. The CDR3 coding sequence is TGTGCCAGCTCACCACCGCGCATCTCTGGAAACACCATATATTTT.

Regarding this clone: This specimen includes other DNA sequences encoding the same CDR3. The V gene is TRBV2, the J gene TRBJ1-1; 10 bases map to TRBD1. CDR1 is SNHLY, CDR2 FYNNEI, per germline. There are 12 residues in the CDR3. V lost 6 bases, J lost 5 bases, and 0 bases stayed unmatched. The CDR3 loop reads CASRDRGTEAFF. CDR3 nucleotide sequence: TGTGCCAGCAGGGACAGGGGGACTGAAGCTTTCTTT.

The chain employs TRBV11-2 and TRBJ2-7, with a weak D call TRBD1 (5 bases). V was clipped by 3 bases and J by 1 base, with 10 bases between them. This CDR3 region has 14 residues. CDR1 and CDR2 from the germline V gene are SGHAT and FQNNGV. The CDR3 is CASSFSQGSYEQYV. CDR3 coding DNA: TGTGCCAGCAGCTTCTCTCAGGGTTCCTACGAGCAGTACGTC.

The V and J genes are TRBV29-1 and TRBJ1-1; D unresolved. The CDR3 sequence is 13 residues long. CDR1 and CDR2 from the germline V gene are SQVTM and ANQGSEA. Trimming left V 7 bases short and J 4 bases short, with 16 bases between. The CDR3 nucleotides are TGCAGCGGAGAGGGCCATATTGGCACTGAAGCTTTCTTT. The encoded protein is CSGEGHIGTEAFF.

The J gene is TRBJ1-2, the V gene TRBV9; 8 bases match TRBD1. This CDR3 spans 15 amino acids. Per the germline V gene, CDR1 is SGDLS and CDR2 is YYNGEE. V lost 3 bases, J lost 8 bases, and 12 bases stayed unmatched. CDR3 nucleotide sequence: TGTGCCAGCAGCGCACAACCCGGGACAGGACTCGGCTACACCTTC. It codes for CASSAQPGTGLGYTF.

This chain connects TRBV12-2 to TRBJ2-2; the table calls TRBD2, which could not be checked here. TRBV12-2 is recorded as a pseudogene. This CDR3 region has 14 residues. The chain's CDR3 is CASRPGLSLTELFF. The CDR3 DNA follows: TGTGCAAGTCGCCCCGGACTGTCCCTTACGGAGCTGTTTTTT.

This clone occurred once. The chain couples TRBV6-5 to TRBJ2-1; TRBD2 matches at 11 bases. The CDR3 has 15 amino acids. Trimming cost V 6 bases and J 7 bases; bases outside gene matches: 8. Germline-derived CDR1 and CDR2 are MNHEY and SVGAGI. The CDR3 DNA reads as TGTGCCAGCAGCCATGGGCTAGCGGGGGGAAATGAGCAGTTCTTC. It translates to CASSHGLAGGNEQFF.